Following are 10 T cell receptor beta chains from one sample sequenced in a study of CD8 T cells in acute hepatitis C reinfection. This sample's time point: naive CD8 control sorted from an acute-time-point sample. Generated by immunoSEQ multiplex PCR, the TCRdb table keeps only in-frame clones and is missing some. The data contain around 34,000 clones, approximately 90% of them seen just once; the ten biggest clones take up roughly 0.51%. The specimen was naive CD8+ T cells from PBMCs. Every receptor here comes from a young man with chronic hepatitis C.

The chain carries TRBV9 and TRBJ1-3, with D unclear. The length of the CDR3 is 15 residues. V lost 0 bases and J lost 7, with 14 bases in between. The germline gives CDR1 SGDLS, CDR2 YYNGEE. As DNA, the CDR3 is TGTGCCAGCAGCGTAGATGAGGGTGCTCGGAACACCATATATTTT. Amino acids: CASSVDEGARNTIYF.

The chain is built from TRBV7-9 and TRBJ2-2; D gene ambiguous. Trimming shortened V by 5 bases and J by 4 bases, and 5 bases separated the two germline ends. The length of the CDR3 is 12 residues. Germline CDR1 reads SEHNR; CDR2 reads FQNEAQ (reference sequence). The CDR3 spells CASSLFTGELFF. The CDR3, as DNA: TGTGCCAGCAGCCTCTTCACCGGGGAGCTGTTTTTT.

J is TRBJ1-4 and V is TRBV7-9; D gene uncertain. V dropped 5 bases and J dropped 0 bases, with 7 bases sitting between them. The CDR3 extends over 14 amino acids. The germline gives CDR1 SEHNR, CDR2 FQNEAQ (reference sequence). The CDR3 loop is CASSPRTTNEKLFF. The DNA of the CDR3 is TGTGCCAGCAGCCCCAGGACAACTAATGAAAAACTGTTTTTT.

The gene calls are TRBV5-6 and TRBJ2-2; 7 bases align to TRBD1. The V gene's germline CDR1 is SGHDT and CDR2 YYEEEE. V shed 1 base, J shed 4 bases, and the junction held 13 bases outside the gene matches. This CDR3 is built from 18 residues. CDR3 protein: CASSLLLETGASTGELFF. The DNA for the CDR3 is TGTGCCAGCAGCTTGCTGCTTGAAACAGGGGCTAGCACCGGGGAGCTGTTTTTT.

The chain uses TRBV5-8 and TRBJ2-3; 10 nucleotides agree with TRBD2. The length of the CDR3 is 15 residues. Germline CDR1 is SGHTS and CDR2 is YDEGEE. Trimming at V came to 7 bases and at J to 3 bases, leaving 8 bases not matched to a gene. Here the CDR3 reads CASGNGLADTDTQYF. In nucleotides, the CDR3 is TGTGCCAGCGGAAACGGACTAGCGGATACAGATACGCAGTATTTT. Together with reference TRBV5-8 and TRBJ2-3, the CDR3 gives the full variable domain: EAGVTQSPTHLIKTRGQQATLRCSPISGHTSVYWYQQALGLGLQFLLWYDEGEERNRGNFPPRFSGRQFPNYSSELNVNALELEDSALYLCASGNGLADTDTQYFGPGTRLTVL.

This chain joins TRBV9 and TRBJ2-2; D unresolved. This CDR3 has 12 amino acids. V was pared by 0 bases and J by 7 bases, with 4 bases between. CDR1 and CDR2 from the germline V gene are SGDLS and YYNGEE. This chain's CDR3 is CASSVGGGELFF. DNA of the CDR3: TGTGCCAGCAGCGTAGGAGGCGGGGAGCTGTTTTTT.

The rearrangement uses TRBV10-1 and TRBJ1-2; 7 positions agree with TRBD1. This CDR3 has 14 amino acids. The V segment lost 4 bases and the J segment 3 bases; nucleotides outside the gene matches: 5. The germline V gene encodes CDR1 WNHNN and CDR2 SYGVQD (reference sequence). Here the CDR3 reads CASSGIQGYYGYTF. For the CDR3, the DNA is TGCGCCAGCAGTGGAATACAGGGGTACTATGGCTACACCTTC.

The chain employs TRBV2 and TRBJ2-5; 10 positions match TRBD1. The CDR3 totals 16 residues. V shed 3 bases and J 0 bases; nucleotides not matched to a gene: 4. Germline CDR1 and CDR2: SNHLY and FYNNEI. The CDR3 here is CASSEGGQGYQETQYF. The CDR3 nucleotides read TGTGCCAGCAGTGAGGGGGGACAGGGGTACCAAGAGACCCAGTACTTC.

This chain links TRBV19 with TRBJ2-4, with TRBD2 as a possible D gene (5 bases). Germline lookup yields CDR1 LNHDA and CDR2 SQIVND (reference sequence). CDR3 length equals 14 residues. Deletions cut 2 bases from V and 0 bases from J, with 5 bases between. The CDR3 nucleotides read TGTGCCAGTAGTATACGGGGAGCCAAAAACATTCAGTACTTC. Its translation is CASSIRGAKNIQYF.

The chain employs TRBV19 and TRBJ1-1, with D perhaps matching TRBD1 (6 bases). V dropped 5 bases and J dropped 0 bases, with 10 bases sitting between them. Germline CDR1 is LNHDA and CDR2 is SQIVND (reference sequence). This CDR3 comprises 14 residues. In DNA form, the CDR3 reads TGTGCCAGTAGTCTCAGGGGCATGAACACTGAAGCTTTCTTT. Translated, it gives CASSLRGMNTEAFF.